Included here is one TCR beta chain sequence, with context. Its antigen is as yet unknown. This sample stems from a study of cytomegalovirus exposure and HLA in healthy donors. Background on the study: The roughly 120 validation repertoires matched the roughly 650 first-cohort repertoires in platform, a later analysis reported.

Study results and caveats: Among the CMV-associated chains, a few were confirmed in vitro as specific for CMV antigens. In the 120 validation repertoires, roughly 94% of cluster scores exceeded 0, per a later analysis.

Germline CDR1 is SGHVS and CDR2 is FNYEAQ. Trimming at V came to 1 base and at J to 5 bases, leaving 3 bases not matched to a gene. This CDR3 contains 14 residues. Using immunoSEQ multiplex PCR, the repertoire was profiled, and TCRdb retains in-frame clones only, with some absent. The data show over 250,000 clones, about 86% seen once. The gene calls are TRBV7-6 and TRBJ2-5, with 8 bases fitting TRBD1. Sequencing was done on a sample of PBMCs. This receptor was identified in a woman under 30 in good health and CMV-seronegative. The CDR3 is CASSLDQGAETQYF. CDR3 nucleotide sequence: TGTGCCAGCAGCTTAGATCAGGGGGCGGAGACCCAGTACTTC.